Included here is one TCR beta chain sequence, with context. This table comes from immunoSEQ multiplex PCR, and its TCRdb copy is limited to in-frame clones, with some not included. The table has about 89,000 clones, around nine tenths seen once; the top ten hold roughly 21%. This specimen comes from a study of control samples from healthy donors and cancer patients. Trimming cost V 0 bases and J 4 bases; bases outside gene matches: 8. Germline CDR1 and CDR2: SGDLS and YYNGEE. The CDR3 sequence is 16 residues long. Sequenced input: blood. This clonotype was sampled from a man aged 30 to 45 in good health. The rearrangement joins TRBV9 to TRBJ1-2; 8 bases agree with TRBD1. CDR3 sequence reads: CASSVEAGGGSYGYTF. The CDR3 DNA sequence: TGTGCCAGCAGCGTAGAGGCAGGGGGCGGAAGCTATGGCTACACCTTC.